This T cell receptor beta chain was sequenced in a study of cytomegalovirus exposure and HLA in healthy donors. Study-wide points: Compared with the roughly 700-donor mean, an Asian-associated ancestry cluster reportedly had fewer N-insertions, according to a later analysis.

This clone was seen once. The antigen is unknown. CDR3 length: 15 residues. V dropped 5 bases and J dropped 3; count of bases not matched to a gene: 4. CDR1 and CDR2 from the germline V gene are SEHNR and FQNEAQ (reference sequence). PCR involved 60 Vbeta and 13 Jbeta primers. Generated by immunoSEQ multiplex PCR, the TCRdb table keeps only in-frame clones and is missing some. The table includes 140,000 to 150,000 clones, 80% detected once. The clonotype was recovered from a man aged 35 to 55 in good health and CMV-seronegative. The sample consisted of PBMCs. The chain carries TRBV7-9 and TRBJ1-5; 10 nucleotides agree with TRBD1. The CDR3: CASSQTGGDNQPQHF. The CDR3 DNA is TGTGCCAGCAGCCAGACAGGGGGCGACAATCAGCCCCAGCATTTT.